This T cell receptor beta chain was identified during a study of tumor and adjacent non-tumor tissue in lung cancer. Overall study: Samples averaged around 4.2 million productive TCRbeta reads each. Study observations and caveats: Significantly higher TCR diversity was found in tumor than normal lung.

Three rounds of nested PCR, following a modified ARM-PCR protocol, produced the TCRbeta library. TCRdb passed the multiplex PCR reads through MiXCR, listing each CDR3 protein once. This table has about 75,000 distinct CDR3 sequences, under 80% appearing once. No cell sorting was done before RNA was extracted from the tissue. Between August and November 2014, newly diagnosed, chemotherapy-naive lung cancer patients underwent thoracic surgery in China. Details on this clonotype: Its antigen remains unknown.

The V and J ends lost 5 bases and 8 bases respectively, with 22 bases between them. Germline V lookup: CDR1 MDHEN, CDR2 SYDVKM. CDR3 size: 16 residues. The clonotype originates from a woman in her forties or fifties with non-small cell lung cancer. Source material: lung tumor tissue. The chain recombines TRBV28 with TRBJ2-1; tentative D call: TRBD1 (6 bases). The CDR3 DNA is TGTGCCAGCAGTCCCACCGATAGGGGGATAGTATATGAGCAGTTCTTC. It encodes CASSPTDRGIVYEQFF.